The 20 T cell receptor beta chains below come from one sample, sequenced in a study of vaccination and CD4 T cells after COVID-19. Treatment defined: approximately nine-day PBMC culture with coronavirus spike peptide pools or control peptides (ViraFEST assay). At the Johns Hopkins FTIC core, DNA taken from cultured CD4+ T cells was sequenced by way of the Oncomine TCR Beta short-read assay. One entry per CDR3 protein results from TCRdb running MiXCR on the PCR reads. This table has about 15,000 distinct CDR3 sequences, roughly 50% appearing once. These receptors' antigens are unknown. The material sequenced was CD4+ T cells from blood, cultured in vitro. Receptors were obtained from a human donor who had recovered from COVID-19.

The table lists this clonotype with a few counts. The rearrangement uses TRBV7-3 and TRBJ1-3; D remains unclear. The germline V gene has CDR1 SGHTA and CDR2 FQGTGA. This CDR3 contains 13 residues. The V gene lost 1 base and the J gene lost 2 bases, with 3 bases spanning the gap. The CDR3 loop is CASSLMTGNTIYF. DNA for the CDR3: TGTGCCAGCAGCTTAATGACTGGAAACACCATATATTTT.

This clonotype was seen more than once but under ten times. This rearrangement joins TRBV27 to TRBJ1-2; 12 nucleotides agree with TRBD1. CDR3 size: 15 residues. J was trimmed by 3 bases and V by 2 bases; bases with no gene match: 1. Germline loops: CDR1 MNHEY, CDR2 SMNVEV (reference sequence). CDR3 nucleotides: TGTGCCAGCAGTTTAGGGACAGGGGGCGACTATGGCTACACCTTC. It yields the protein CASSLGTGGDYGYTF.

The table lists this clonotype with a count of one. The chain links TRBV20-1 to TRBJ2-7, with 11 bases identical to TRBD2. CDR1 and CDR2 (germline): DFQATT, SNEGSKA (reference sequence). CDR3 length equals 14 residues. With V trimmed by 5 bases and J by 4 bases, 7 bases remained unmatched. CDR3 nucleotides: TGCAGTGCTCTGCCCGGGACTAGCGGATACGAGCAGTACTTC. It yields the protein CSALPGTSGYEQYF.

This chain connects TRBV7-3 to TRBJ2-7; D possibly corresponds to TRBD1 (7 bases). Germline CDR1 and CDR2: SGHTA and FQGTGA. V lost 3 bases and J lost 1, with 10 bases in between. The CDR3 has 14 amino acids. CDR3 sequence: CASSFQGGSYEQYF. The DNA of the CDR3 is TGTGCCAGCAGCTTTCAGGGGGGATCCTACGAGCAGTACTTC.

The chain combines TRBV21-1 with TRBJ2-1; no DNA check was done on the table's D call, TRBD1. TRBV21-1 is given as a pseudogene. The CDR3 is 23 amino acids. CDR3 loop: CASPCERTGSDPKASGGYNEQFF. Written as DNA, the CDR3 is TGTGCCAGCCCCTGCGAGCGGACAGGGTCCGATCCGAAGGCTAGCGGGGGCTACAATGAGCAGTTCTTC.

The chain links TRBV29-1 to TRBJ1-2; 9 positions agree with TRBD1. The CDR3 spans 12 residues. Germline loops: CDR1 SQVTM, CDR2 ANQGSEA. V gave up 7 bases and J gave up 2 bases; unmatched junction bases: 2. The CDR3 DNA is TGCAGCGCCGACAGGGGGAACTATGGCTACACCTTC. Translation gives CSADRGNYGYTF.

This rearrangement joins TRBV11-2 to TRBJ2-7; weak D call: TRBD1 (5 bases). The CDR3 length is 14 residues. Germline values: CDR1 SGHAT, CDR2 FQNNGV. V was pared by 5 bases and J by 6 bases, with 17 bases between. The CDR3 region has the DNA TGTGCCAGCAGCCGAAGGGGTTTAGTGGGCGAGCAGTACTTC. Encoded protein: CASSRRGLVGEQYF. Using reference TRBV11-2 and TRBJ2-7 for the parts outside the CDR3, the full variable domain is EAGVAQSPRYKIIEKRQSVAFWCNPISGHATLYWYQQILGQGPKLLIQFQNNGVVDDSQLPKDRFSAERLKGVDSTLKIQPAKLEDSAVYLCASSRRGLVGEQYFGPGTRLTVT.

This clonotype was observed a few times. The chain joins TRBV7-9 to TRBJ2-3, with unresolved D. CDR1 SEHNR and CDR2 FQNEAQ come from the germline V gene (reference sequence). The CDR3 is made up of 12 amino acids. Trimming left V 2 bases short and J 4 bases short, with 4 bases between. The CDR3 sequence is CASSLISDTQYF. The CDR3 bases are TGTGCCAGCAGCTTAATATCAGATACGCAGTATTTT.

This clonotype has just one count. V and J are TRBV19 and TRBJ1-2, with 10 bases aligning to TRBD1. Germline loops: CDR1 LNHDA, CDR2 SQIVND (reference sequence). CDR3 size: 17 residues. Unmatched junction bases numbered 10, after V lost 4 bases and J lost 2 bases. CDR3 in amino acids: CASSTSQTGGINYGYTF. The CDR3 nucleotides are TGTGCCAGTAGTACCTCTCAGACAGGGGGCATAAACTATGGCTACACCTTC.

This clonotype was seen just once. The genes are TRBV19 and TRBJ1-3; D unclear. Between the trimmed V and J ends, which lost 7 bases and 4 bases, there was a span of 8 bases. The CDR3 totals 12 residues. CDR1 and CDR2 from the germline V gene are LNHDA and SQIVND (reference sequence). CDR3 sequence: CASKGTGNTIYF. The DNA for the CDR3 is TGTGCCAGTAAGGGCACCGGAAACACCATATATTTT. The whole variable domain, remainder taken from reference TRBV19 and TRBJ1-3, is DGGITQSPKYLFRKEGQNVTLSCEQNLNHDAMYWYRQDPGQGLRLIYYSQIVNDFQKGDIAEGYSVSREKKESFPLTVTSAQKNPTAFYLCASKGTGNTIYFGEGSWLTVV.

The V call is TRBV7-2, the J call TRBJ1-6; D ambiguous. Between the trimmed V and J ends, which lost 1 base and 10 bases, there was a span of 2 bases. The CDR3 has 11 amino acids. Looked up from germline, CDR1 is SGHTA and CDR2 is FQGNSA. The CDR3 coding sequence is TGTGCCAGCAGCTTAGACTCACCCCTCCACTTT. It specifies CASSLDSPLHF.

The V gene is TRBV20-1, the J gene TRBJ2-3; the match to TRBD2 covers 7 bases. This CDR3 is built from 17 residues. The trim removed 3 bases at V and 2 bases at J, leaving 14 bases unmatched. Germline CDR1 and CDR2: DFQATT and SNEGSKA (reference sequence). CDR3 DNA: TGCAGTGCTAGGGTCCCCCGGGGAGCGGGGTACACAGATACGCAGTATTTT. Residues: CSARVPRGAGYTDTQYF.

The V call is TRBV27, the J call TRBJ1-2; the D is unclear. Germline V gene data show CDR1 as MNHEY and CDR2 as SMNVEV (reference sequence). The CDR3 contains 14 residues. V lost 4 bases and J 3 bases, leaving 12 bases between the germline ends. The CDR3 DNA is TGTGCCAGCAGTTCTGATCAAAATGACTATGGCTACACCTTC. Encoded protein: CASSSDQNDYGYTF.

This chain joins TRBV20-1 and TRBJ2-3, with 13 bases identical to TRBD2. The ends lost 6 bases at V and 0 bases at J; junction bases unmatched: 3. This CDR3 has 15 residues. Germline CDR1 and CDR2: DFQATT and SNEGSKA (reference sequence). CDR3 residues: CSAGLAGASTDTQYF. The CDR3 DNA is TGCAGTGCAGGACTAGCGGGAGCTAGCACAGATACGCAGTATTTT.

In its sample, this clonotype was seen a few times. This rearrangement joins TRBV11-2 to TRBJ1-5; no clear D. Germline V gene lookup returns CDR1 SGHAT and CDR2 FQNNGV. The CDR3 extends over 14 amino acids. The V and J ends lost 0 bases and 3 bases respectively, with 6 bases between them. This chain's CDR3 is CASSLERFNQPQHF. The CDR3 DNA reads as TGTGCCAGCAGCTTAGAAAGGTTCAATCAGCCCCAGCATTTT.

The chain recombines TRBV7-2 with TRBJ2-2, with 8 bases identical to TRBD1. V gave up 5 bases and J gave up 4 bases; unmatched junction bases: 6. Germline values: CDR1 SGHTA, CDR2 FQGNSA. The CDR3 loop spans 15 amino acids. The CDR3 sequence: CASSRTGQGTGELFF. The CDR3 coding sequence is TGTGCCAGCAGCCGGACCGGACAGGGCACCGGGGAGCTGTTTTTT.

This clonotype was detected only a few times. The V call is TRBV19, the J call TRBJ1-2; no definite D call. CDR3 length equals 12 residues. From germline, CDR1 is LNHDA and CDR2 SQIVND (reference sequence). The V end lost 1 base, the J end lost 8 bases, and 8 bases lay between the germline ends. The CDR3 sequence is CASSIGGSGYTF. The CDR3 DNA reads TGTGCCAGTAGTATAGGAGGGAGCGGCTACACCTTC.

The chain carries TRBV24-1 and TRBJ1-5; D is unresolved. CDR3 length: 13 amino acids. The ends were cut back, 4 bases at V and 15 bases at J, with 18 bases in the middle. Germline values: CDR1 KGHDR, CDR2 SFDVKD. DNA of the CDR3: TGTGCCACCAGTGAGAGTAGCGGACTGGGCCGGCATTTT. Encoded protein: CATSESSGLGRHF.

The chain uses TRBV10-2 and TRBJ2-5; D unclear. Trimming shortened V by 2 bases and J by 5 bases, and 12 bases separated the two germline ends. The germline CDR1 and CDR2 sequences are WSHSY and SAAADI. This CDR3 is 14 amino acids long. In DNA form, the CDR3 reads TGCGCCAGCAGTGAGAAGGGTGTCTGGGAGACCCAGTACTTC. The encoded protein is CASSEKGVWETQYF.

The chain couples TRBV6-1 to TRBJ1-1, with no clear D. This CDR3 has 14 residues. V was pared by 4 bases and J by 1 base, with 10 bases between. CDR1 is MNHNS, CDR2 SASEGT, per germline. CDR3 coding DNA: TGTGCCAGCAGTGTATCCGAGGGGAACACTGAAGCTTTCTTT. Amino acid sequence: CASSVSEGNTEAFF.